A selection of T cell receptor beta chains follows, all from one sample in a study of blood T cell repertoires in COVID-19. The repertoire was sequenced with immunoSEQ multiplex PCR; TCRdb's copy has only in-frame clones and lacks some. The sample holds around 270,000 clones, 70% to 90% seen once. Material: peripheral blood. The origin of the receptors is a woman aged 55-75 years with COVID-19, enrolled during active disease. The CDR3 runs from the conserved cysteine through the conserved F or W. The D gene is left open where the match is weak. Clone size appears in some rows only: once, few, many, or a class for an expanded clone.

J gene,D gene,clone size,V gene,CDR3 protein,CDR3 DNA
TRBJ2-5,.,.,TRBV3-1/TRBV3-2,CASSQDLGDGEWRFGETQYF,TGTGCCAGCAGCCAAGATCTTGGCGACGGCGAGTGGAGGTTTGGGGAGACCCAGTACTTC
TRBJ2-7,TRBD1,.,TRBV7-6,CASSLRTGAPPYEQYF,TGTGCCAGCAGCTTGAGGACAGGGGCGCCACCCTACGAGCAGTACTTC
TRBJ2-2,.,.,TRBV10-1,CASSRESTGELFF,TGCGCCAGCAGCAGGGAATCCACCGGGGAGCTGTTTTTT
TRBJ1-5,TRBD1,.,TRBV5-1,CASSLGQGFNQPQHF,TGCGCCAGCAGCTTGGGACAGGGTTTCAATCAGCCCCAGCATTTT
TRBJ2-3,TRBD2,.,TRBV19,CASTASGSRKDTQYF,TGTGCCAGTACCGCTAGCGGGAGTCGTAAAGATACGCAGTATTTT
TRBJ2-2,TRBD2,.,TRBV7-2,CASSPIGLAGVTGELFF,TGTGCCAGCAGCCCGATCGGACTAGCGGGTGTGACCGGGGAGCTGTTTTTT
TRBJ2-3,.,once,TRBV4-1,CASSQGGVSTDTQYF,TGCGCCAGCAGCCAAGGGGGCGTGAGCACAGATACGCAGTATTTT
TRBJ2-3,.,.,TRBV6-5,CASIDFAMADTQYF,TGTGCCAGCATAGATTTTGCGATGGCAGATACGCAGTATTTT
TRBJ2-2,TRBD2,.,TRBV24-1,CATSETGTTNTGELFF,TGTGCCACCAGTGAAACCGGGACTACTAACACCGGGGAGCTGTTTTTT
TRBJ1-5,.,.,TRBV19,CATNRANQPQHF,TGTGCCACTAACAGGGCGAACCAGCCCCAGCATTTT